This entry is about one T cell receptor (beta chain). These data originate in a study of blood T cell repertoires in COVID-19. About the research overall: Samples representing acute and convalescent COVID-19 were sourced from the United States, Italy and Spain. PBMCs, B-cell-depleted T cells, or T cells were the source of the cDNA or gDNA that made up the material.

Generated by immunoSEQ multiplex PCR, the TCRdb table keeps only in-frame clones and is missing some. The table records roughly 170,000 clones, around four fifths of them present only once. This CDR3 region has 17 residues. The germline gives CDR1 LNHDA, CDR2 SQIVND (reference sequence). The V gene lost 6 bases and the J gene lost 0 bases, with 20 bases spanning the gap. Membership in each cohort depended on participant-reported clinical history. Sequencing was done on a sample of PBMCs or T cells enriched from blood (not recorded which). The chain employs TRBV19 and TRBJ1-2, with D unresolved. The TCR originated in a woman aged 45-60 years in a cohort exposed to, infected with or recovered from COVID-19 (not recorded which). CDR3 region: CASRARTGWDANYGYTF. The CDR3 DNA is TGTGCCAGTAGGGCGAGGACTGGTTGGGATGCTAACTATGGCTACACCTTC.